This T cell receptor (beta chain) was captured in a study of shared clonotypes between healthy human individuals. With respect to this clone: No antigen is known for it.

The assay was immunoSEQ multiplex PCR, and TCRdb's table has in-frame clones only and misses some. The sample includes about 1.4 million clones, roughly 96% seen only once; the top ten take roughly 1.1%. The germline CDR1 and CDR2 sequences are MNHEY and SMNVEV (reference sequence). V shed 8 bases and J 8 bases; nucleotides not matched to a gene: 9. The CDR3 sequence is 13 residues long. Study-wide findings and caveats: Limitation of the genetic and exposure-history diversity represented came from the few donors. Clonotypes shared by all four donors outscored non-shared clonotypes in generation probability. Naive subsets generally had larger estimated richness than memory subsets.

V is TRBV27 and J is TRBJ2-1; 7 bases map to TRBD1. The clonotype comes from a man aged 25-45 years in good health. Sequencing was carried out using naive CD4+ T cells sorted from blood. This sample's subset: CD45RA+ positively selected. This CDR3 reads CASEGQPHYEQFF. Here the CDR3 DNA reads TGTGCCAGCGAGGGACAGCCCCATTATGAGCAGTTCTTC.